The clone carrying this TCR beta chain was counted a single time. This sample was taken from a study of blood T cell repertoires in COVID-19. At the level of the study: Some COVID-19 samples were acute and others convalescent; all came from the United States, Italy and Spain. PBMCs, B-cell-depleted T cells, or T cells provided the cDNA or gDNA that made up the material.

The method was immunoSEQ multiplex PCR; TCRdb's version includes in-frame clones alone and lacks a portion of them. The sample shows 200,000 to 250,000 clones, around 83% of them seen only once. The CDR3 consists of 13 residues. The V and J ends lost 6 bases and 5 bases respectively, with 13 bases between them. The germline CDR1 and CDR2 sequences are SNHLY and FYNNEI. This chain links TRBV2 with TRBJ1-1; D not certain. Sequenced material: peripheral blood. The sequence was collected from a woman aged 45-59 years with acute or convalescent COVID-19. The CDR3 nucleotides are TGTGCCAGCAGAGTTCAGCGACGGACTGAAGCTTTCTTT. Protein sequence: CASRVQRRTEAFF.